This T cell receptor beta chain came from a study of T cell responses to AZD1222 COVID-19 vaccine. Study-wide context: Pooled in the analysis were second doses at about 4 or about 12 weeks.

Comments on this clone: What it recognizes is unknown.

Measured with immunoSEQ multiplex PCR; TCRdb has only the in-frame clones, and not every one. This table holds some 140,000 clones, around nine tenths found once. The CDR3 has 14 amino acids. Germline CDR1 reads LNHDA; CDR2 reads SQIVND (reference sequence). V lost 8 bases to trimming and J lost 6 bases, with 14 bases between them. Points from the study as a whole: Unmutated variant regions are reportedly targeted by nearly half of spike-specific TCRs. It should be noted that donors were predominantly white British and more often female, and clonal diversity was possibly underestimated.

This sequence was found in an adult in good health. This specimen consisted of peripheral blood, obtained on day 0 of AZD1222 vaccination. The V and J genes are TRBV19 and TRBJ1-6; D uncertain. CDR3: CASWPRAGNSPLHF. The CDR3 region has the DNA TGTGCCAGTTGGCCCCGGGCTGGTAATTCACCCCTCCACTTT.